This T cell receptor (beta chain) came from a study of CD8+ T cells in alopecia areata (dated by TCRdb to between 2017 and 2018). Turning to the overall study: Treated patients were enrolled in an open-label pilot trial of oral tofacitinib, 5 to 10 mg twice daily, for moderate-to-severe alopecia areata. Tofacitinib was administered for 6 to 18 months, and 6 months of follow-up off drug were then conducted to assess delayed response and recurrence. Disease severity in treated patients was measured with the SALT score, which quantifies the percentage of affected scalp surface area. The study used high-throughput TCRbeta sequencing to examine T cell clonal expansion in alopecia areata, in both the C3H/HeJ mouse model and human patients. Human TCRbeta sequencing covered scalp tissue and sorted CD4+ and CD8+ peripheral blood T cells from patchy and totalis/universalis alopecia areata patients and healthy controls. Tofacitinib-treated patients had biopsies at baseline and at 4 and 24 weeks of treatment, with a later scalp biopsy in several patients. Clonality in the scalp was compared among normal scalp (n=4), patchy alopecia areata scalp (n=8), and alopecia totalis/universalis scalp (n=8). RNA was obtained with the PAXgene miRNA kit for fixed scalp, the miRNeasy kit for PBMCs, and the RNeasy kit for mouse skin. TCRbeta CDR3 regions were amplified by immunoSEQ multiplex PCR with 35 Vbeta forward and 13 Jbeta reverse primers.

From cysteine to phenylalanine, the CDR3 is 13 amino acids long. Only the CDR3 DNA is retained, 39 bases long and in frame from the first base. V gives up 2 bases and J gives up 1 base, and the segment between their germline ends measures 6 bases. Reading the germline V gene gives CDR1 SGHRS and CDR2 YFSETQ. This clone was found once. Its antigen remains unidentified. It has no much larger one-base neighbor in the sample; base qualities were not kept. The same CDR3 is also encoded by other DNA sequences in this sample. Broad study findings and their caveats: Unlike mouse skin, which is dominated by gammadelta T cells, normal human skin has resident alphabeta T cells that are also sequenced, and this complicates analysis of the scalp TCR repertoire. Shared TCR sequences between patients were less evident than in mice, which may be partly attributable to HLA diversity in the patient population. During tofacitinib treatment, many expanded lesional clones remained in scalp and blood, and this persistence may partly explain relapse after treatment is stopped. Because the treated cohort was small and had just a single nonresponder, larger studies are needed to establish links between baseline CD8+ expansion and response. Compared with normal scalp, lesional scalp had higher clonality and more expanded CD8+ clones, particularly in alopecia totalis/universalis, a pattern that suggests antigenic drive. Tofacitinib significantly lowered scalp clonality and the number of expanded CD8+ clones among the top 100 scalp clones.

The time point label, read with the paper, signifies: roughly 26 weeks on oral tofacitinib. The treatment or condition label, read with the paper, signifies: oral pan-JAK inhibitor, 5-10 mg twice daily. Lesional scalp punch biopsies and peripheral blood were collected from alopecia areata patients. PBMCs were separated by density centrifugation and stained for CD3, CD4 and CD8, after which CD4+ and CD8+ T cells were sorted on a FACSAria. Library preparation used the immunoSEQ multiplex PCR assay. RNA was extracted from all samples and reverse transcribed into cDNA, which served as template for TCR sequencing. SuperScript III was used to make first-strand cDNA, primed with a 2:1 mix of oligo-dT and random hexamers. A synthetic immune receptor repertoire was used to assess amplification bias, and residual bias was removed computationally. The paper's processing steps were these. Raw reads were preprocessed for error removal, and CDR3 was defined according to IMGT conventions as running from the conserved cysteine to phenylalanine. To get clonality, Shannon entropy was normalized by log2 of the number of productive unique TCRs and the result was subtracted from 1. Whether scalp clones were CD4 or CD8 was inferred by matching scalp TCRbeta sequences against CD4 and CD8 repertoires sorted from blood. This is the immuneACCESS table as TCRdb keeps it, with only in-frame sequences that have V and J called. A part of the clones is gone; compared with another copy, unresolved V genes explain less than half, and the rest is unexplained. D and trimming come from the DNA, and the V and J calls and clone size come from that table. The sample data list 180,000 or so clones, and 58% of these were observed just once. The ten largest account for more than 5.5% of the sample.

The sample consisted of CD4+ T cells sorted from blood, taken at week 24, from a patient treated with tofacitinib. In this chain, TRBV5-1 is recombined with TRBJ1-1, with no confident D gene call. The source of this sequence is a human donor with alopecia areata. At the DNA level, the sequence is TGCGCCAGCAGCTTAGCGGAGAACACTGAAGCTTTCTTT. It codes for CASSLAENTEAFF.